The table lists the clone carrying this TCR beta chain with a few counts. Its antigen remains unknown. The data were taken from a study of T cells in Graves' hyperthyroidism and ophthalmopathy. Hyperthyroidism, newly diagnosed and lasting under 2 months, affected patients aged 18 to 65. Study results and caveats: Blood shared most expanded thyroid clonotypes above 0.001.

RNA transcripts gave rise to amplified TCR beta CDR3 regions. When the TCR CDR3 underwent first-round RT-PCR, the HTBI primer set was used. Each CDR3 protein is one row after TCRdb ran MiXCR on the multiplex PCR reads. The sample yields approximately 740,000 distinct CDR3 sequences, 12% to 15% seen once. The source is a woman aged 18-29 years with Graves' hyperthyroidism. Material: blood.

The CDR3 protein is CASSQSYRGAFTF. CDR3 DNA: TGTGCCAGCAGCCAATCCTACAGGGGAGCGTTCACCTTC. The chain employs TRBV3-1 and TRBJ1-2; TRBD1 agrees at 7 bases. There are 13 residues in the CDR3. The V gene end was trimmed by 2 bases and the J gene end by 13 bases; junction bases not matched to a gene: 10. CDR1 and CDR2 (germline): LGHDT, YNNKEL (reference sequence).